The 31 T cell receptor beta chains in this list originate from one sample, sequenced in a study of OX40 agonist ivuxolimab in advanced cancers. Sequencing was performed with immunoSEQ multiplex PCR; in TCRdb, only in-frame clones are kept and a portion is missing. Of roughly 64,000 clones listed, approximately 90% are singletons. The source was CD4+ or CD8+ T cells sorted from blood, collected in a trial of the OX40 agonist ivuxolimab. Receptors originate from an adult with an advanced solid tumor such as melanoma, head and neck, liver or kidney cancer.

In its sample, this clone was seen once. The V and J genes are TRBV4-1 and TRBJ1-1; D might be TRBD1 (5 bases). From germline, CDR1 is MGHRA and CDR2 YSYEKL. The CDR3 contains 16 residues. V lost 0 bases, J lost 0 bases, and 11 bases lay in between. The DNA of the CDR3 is TGCGCCAGCAGCCAAGATGGGGGAGGAATGAACACTGAAGCTTTCTTT. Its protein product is CASSQDGGGMNTEAFF.

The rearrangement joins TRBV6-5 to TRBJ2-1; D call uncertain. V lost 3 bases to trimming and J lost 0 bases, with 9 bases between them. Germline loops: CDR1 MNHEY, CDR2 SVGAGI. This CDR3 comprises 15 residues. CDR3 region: CASSYVVSSYNEQFF. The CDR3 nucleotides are TGTGCCAGCAGTTATGTTGTAAGCTCCTACAATGAGCAGTTCTTC.

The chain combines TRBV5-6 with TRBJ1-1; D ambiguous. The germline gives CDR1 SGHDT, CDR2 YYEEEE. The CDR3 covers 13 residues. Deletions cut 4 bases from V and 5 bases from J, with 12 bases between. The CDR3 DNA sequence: TGTGCCAGCAGCCCTCGGGGATGGACTGAAGCTTTCTTT. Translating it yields CASSPRGWTEAFF.

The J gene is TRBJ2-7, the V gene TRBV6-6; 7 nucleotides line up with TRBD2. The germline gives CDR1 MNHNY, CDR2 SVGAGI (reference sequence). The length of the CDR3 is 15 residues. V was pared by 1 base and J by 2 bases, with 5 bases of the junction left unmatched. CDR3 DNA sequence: TGTGCCAGCAGTTACTTTCCCAGCGGGACCTACGAGCAGTACTTC. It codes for CASSYFPSGTYEQYF.

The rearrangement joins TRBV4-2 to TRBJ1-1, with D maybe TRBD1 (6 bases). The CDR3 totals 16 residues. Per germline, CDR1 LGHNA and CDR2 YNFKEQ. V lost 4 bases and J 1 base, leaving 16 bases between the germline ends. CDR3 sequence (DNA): TGTGCCAGCAGCCCCCAGGGGCCGGGGGCGAACACTGAAGCTTTCTTT. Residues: CASSPQGPGANTEAFF.

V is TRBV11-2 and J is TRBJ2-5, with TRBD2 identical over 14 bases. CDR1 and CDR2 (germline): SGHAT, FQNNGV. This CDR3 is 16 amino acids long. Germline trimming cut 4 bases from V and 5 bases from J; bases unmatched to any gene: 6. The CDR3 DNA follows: TGTGCCAGCAGCTCCGGACTAGCGGGGGGATTGGAGACCCAGTACTTC. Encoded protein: CASSSGLAGGLETQYF.

Here the CDR3 DNA reads TGTGCCAGCAGCTTAGCGGGTTCCGCCTTCTACGAGCAGTACTTC. It specifies CASSLAGSAFYEQYF. The genes are TRBV13 and TRBJ2-7; D is ambiguous. V shed 1 base and J shed 3 bases, with 13 bases lying between them. This CDR3 has 15 amino acids. Germline loops: CDR1 PRHDT, CDR2 FYEKMQ (reference sequence).

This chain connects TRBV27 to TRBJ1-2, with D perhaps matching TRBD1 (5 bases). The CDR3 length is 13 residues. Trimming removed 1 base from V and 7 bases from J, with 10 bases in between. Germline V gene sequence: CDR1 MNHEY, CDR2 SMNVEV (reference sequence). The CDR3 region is CASSLLGDPGYTF. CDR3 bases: TGTGCCAGCAGTTTATTGGGGGACCCTGGCTACACCTTC.

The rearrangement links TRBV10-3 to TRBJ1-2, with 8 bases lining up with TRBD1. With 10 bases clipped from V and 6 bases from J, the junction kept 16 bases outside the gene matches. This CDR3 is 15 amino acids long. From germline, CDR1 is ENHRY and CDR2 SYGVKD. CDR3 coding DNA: TGTGCCACCATTACTTCCACTCAGGGGGCCAATGGCTACACCTTC. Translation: CATITSTQGANGYTF.

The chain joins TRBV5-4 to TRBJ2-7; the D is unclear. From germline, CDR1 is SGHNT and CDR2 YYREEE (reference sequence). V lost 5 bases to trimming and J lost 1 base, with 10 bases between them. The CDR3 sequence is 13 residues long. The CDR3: CASSPLGSYEQYF. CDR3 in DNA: TGTGCCAGCAGTCCTCTGGGGTCCTACGAGCAGTACTTC.

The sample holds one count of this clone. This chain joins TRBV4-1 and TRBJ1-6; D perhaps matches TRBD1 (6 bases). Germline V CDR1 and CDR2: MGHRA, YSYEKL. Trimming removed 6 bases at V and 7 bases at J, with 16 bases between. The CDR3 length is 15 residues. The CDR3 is CASSYGQTLNSPLHF. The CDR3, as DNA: TGCGCCAGCAGTTACGGACAGACGCTCAATTCACCCCTCCACTTT.

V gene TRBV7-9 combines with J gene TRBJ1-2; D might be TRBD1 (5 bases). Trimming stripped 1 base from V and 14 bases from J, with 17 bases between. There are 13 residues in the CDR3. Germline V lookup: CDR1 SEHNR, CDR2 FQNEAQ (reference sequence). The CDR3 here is CASSLGDLNRLTF. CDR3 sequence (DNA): TGTGCCAGCAGCTTAGGGGACCTAAATAGGTTAACCTTC.

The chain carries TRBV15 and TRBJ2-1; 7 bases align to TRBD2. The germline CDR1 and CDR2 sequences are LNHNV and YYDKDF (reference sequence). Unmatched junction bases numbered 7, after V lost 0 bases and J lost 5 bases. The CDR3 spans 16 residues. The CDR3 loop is CATSRDSGWGNNEQFF. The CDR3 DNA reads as TGTGCCACCAGCAGAGATAGCGGGTGGGGGAACAATGAGCAGTTCTTC.

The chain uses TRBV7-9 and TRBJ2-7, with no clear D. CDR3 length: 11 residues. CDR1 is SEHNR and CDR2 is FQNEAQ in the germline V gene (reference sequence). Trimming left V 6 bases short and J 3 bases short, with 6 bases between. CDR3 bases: TGTGCCAGCAGTTCAGACTACGAGCAGTACTTC. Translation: CASSSDYEQYF. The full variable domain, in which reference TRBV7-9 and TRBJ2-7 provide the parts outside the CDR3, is DTGVSQNPRHKITKRGQNVTFRCDPISEHNRLYWYRQTLGQGPEFLTYFQNEAQLEKSRLLSDRFSAERPKGSFSTLEIQRTEQGDSAMYLCASSSDYEQYFGPGTRLTVT.

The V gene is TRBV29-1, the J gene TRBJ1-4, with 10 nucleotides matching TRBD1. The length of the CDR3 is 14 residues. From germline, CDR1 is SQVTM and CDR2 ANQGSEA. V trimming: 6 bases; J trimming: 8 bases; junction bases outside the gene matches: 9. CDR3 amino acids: CSVQPGQGPEKLFF. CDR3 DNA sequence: TGCAGCGTCCAACCGGGACAGGGGCCAGAAAAACTGTTTTTT.

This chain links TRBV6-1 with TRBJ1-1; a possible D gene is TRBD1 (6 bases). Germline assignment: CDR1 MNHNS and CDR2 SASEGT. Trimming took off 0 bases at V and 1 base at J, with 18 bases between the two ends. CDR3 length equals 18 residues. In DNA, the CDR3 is TGTGCCAGCAGTGAAGCAGGAGGGGGGAGGGGGGCGAACACTGAAGCTTTCTTT. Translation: CASSEAGGGRGANTEAFF.

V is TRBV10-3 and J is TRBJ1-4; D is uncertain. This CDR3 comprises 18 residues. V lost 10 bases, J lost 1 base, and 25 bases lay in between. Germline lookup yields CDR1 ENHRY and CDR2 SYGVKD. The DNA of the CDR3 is TGTGCCACCCGAGAGGACCCCACATTCGGTGGAACTAATGAAAAACTGTTTTTT. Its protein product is CATREDPTFGGTNEKLFF.

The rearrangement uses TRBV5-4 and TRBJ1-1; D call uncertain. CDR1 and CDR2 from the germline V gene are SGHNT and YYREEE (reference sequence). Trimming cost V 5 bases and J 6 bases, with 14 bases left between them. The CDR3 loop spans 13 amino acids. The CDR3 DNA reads TGTGCCAGCAGGGCGAGGCGGGAGGCTGAAGCTTTCTTT. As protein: CASRARREAEAFF.

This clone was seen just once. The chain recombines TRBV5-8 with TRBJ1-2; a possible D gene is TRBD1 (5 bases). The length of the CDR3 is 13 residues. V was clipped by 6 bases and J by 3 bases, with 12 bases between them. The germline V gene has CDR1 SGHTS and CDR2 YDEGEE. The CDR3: CASIPDTDYGYTF. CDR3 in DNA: TGTGCCAGCATCCCGGACACGGACTATGGCTACACCTTC.

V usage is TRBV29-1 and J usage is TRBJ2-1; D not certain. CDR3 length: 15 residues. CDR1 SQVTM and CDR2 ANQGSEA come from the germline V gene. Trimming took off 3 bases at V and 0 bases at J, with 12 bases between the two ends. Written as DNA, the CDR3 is TGCAGCGTTGAGGGTTCCTCGAGCTCCTACAATGAGCAGTTCTTC. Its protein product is CSVEGSSSSYNEQFF.

The CDR3 coding sequence is TGTGCCAGCTCACCAGGGCGAGGAGAAAACACCGGGGAGCTGTTTTTT. Translating it yields CASSPGRGENTGELFF. The chain is built from TRBV18 and TRBJ2-2; the D is unclear. The CDR3 is 16 amino acids. Trimming removed 2 bases from V and 2 bases from J, with 12 bases in between. Per the germline V gene, CDR1 is KGHSH and CDR2 is LQKENI.

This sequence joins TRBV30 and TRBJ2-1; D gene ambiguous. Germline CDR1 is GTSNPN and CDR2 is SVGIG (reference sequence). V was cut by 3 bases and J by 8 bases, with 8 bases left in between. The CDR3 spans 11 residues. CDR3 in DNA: TGTGCCTGGAGCCCATGGGATGAGCAGTTCTTC. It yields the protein CAWSPWDEQFF. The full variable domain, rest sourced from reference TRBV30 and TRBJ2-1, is SQTIHQWPATLVQPVGSPLSLECTVEGTSNPNLYWYRQAAGRGLQLLFYSVGIGQISSEVPQNLSASRPQDRQFILSSKKLLLSDSGFYLCAWSPWDEQFFGPGTRLTVL.

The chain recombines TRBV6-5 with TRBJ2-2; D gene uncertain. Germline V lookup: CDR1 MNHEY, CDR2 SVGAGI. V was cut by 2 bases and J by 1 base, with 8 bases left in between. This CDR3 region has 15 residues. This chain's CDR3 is CASSYTDGNTGELFF. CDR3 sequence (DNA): TGTGCCAGCAGTTACACAGACGGGAACACCGGGGAGCTGTTTTTT.

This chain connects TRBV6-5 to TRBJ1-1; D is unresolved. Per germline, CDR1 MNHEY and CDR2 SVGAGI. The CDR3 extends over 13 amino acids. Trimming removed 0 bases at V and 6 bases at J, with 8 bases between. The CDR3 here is CASSYSYSAEAFF. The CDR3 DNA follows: TGTGCCAGCAGTTACTCGTATAGCGCTGAAGCTTTCTTT.

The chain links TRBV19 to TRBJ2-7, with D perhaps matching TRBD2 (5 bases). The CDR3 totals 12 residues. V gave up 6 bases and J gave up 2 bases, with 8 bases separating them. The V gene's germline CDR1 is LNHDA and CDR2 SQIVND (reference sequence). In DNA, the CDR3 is TGTGCCAGTAGCCTCGGGACCTACGAGCAGTACTTC. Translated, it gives CASSLGTYEQYF.

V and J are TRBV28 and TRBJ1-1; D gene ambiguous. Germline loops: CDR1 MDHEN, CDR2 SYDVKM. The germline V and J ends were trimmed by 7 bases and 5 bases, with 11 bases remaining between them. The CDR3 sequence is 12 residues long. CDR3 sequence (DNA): TGTGCCAGCACCTACGGCCGAACTGAAGCTTTCTTT. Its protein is CASTYGRTEAFF.

The CDR3 DNA reads as TGTGCCAGCAGCTCTGGGGGTTTCACTGAAGCTTTCTTT. This encodes CASSSGGFTEAFF. The V call is TRBV5-6, the J call TRBJ1-1; weak D call: TRBD1 (5 bases). V was shortened by 3 bases and J by 4 bases, with 10 bases between the two germline ends. The germline gives CDR1 SGHDT, CDR2 YYEEEE. CDR3 length equals 13 residues.

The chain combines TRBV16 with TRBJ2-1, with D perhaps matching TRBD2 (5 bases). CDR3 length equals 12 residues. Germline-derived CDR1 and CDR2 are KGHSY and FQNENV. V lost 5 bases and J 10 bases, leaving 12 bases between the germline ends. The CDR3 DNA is TGTGCCAGCAGCACCCAGGACTGGGAGCAGTTCTTC. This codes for CASSTQDWEQFF.

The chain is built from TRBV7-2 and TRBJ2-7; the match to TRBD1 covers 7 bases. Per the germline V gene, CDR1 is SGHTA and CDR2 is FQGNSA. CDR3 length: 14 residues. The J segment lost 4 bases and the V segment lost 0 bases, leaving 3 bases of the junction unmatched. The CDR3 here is CASSLAGGGYEQYF. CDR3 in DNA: TGTGCCAGCAGCTTAGCAGGGGGCGGGTACGAGCAGTACTTC.

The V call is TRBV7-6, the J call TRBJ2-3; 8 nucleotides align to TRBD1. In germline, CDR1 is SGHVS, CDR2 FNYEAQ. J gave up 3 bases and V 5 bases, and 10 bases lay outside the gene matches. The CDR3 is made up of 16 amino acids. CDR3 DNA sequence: TGTGCCAGCAGCGAAAGGGACAGGATGGGGACAGATACGCAGTATTTT. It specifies CASSERDRMGTDTQYF. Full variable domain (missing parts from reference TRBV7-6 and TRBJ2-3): GAGVSQSPRYKVTKRGQDVALRCDPISGHVSLYWYRQALGQGPEFLTYFNYEAQQDKSGLPNDRFSAERPEGSISTLTIQRTEQRDSAMYRCASSERDRMGTDTQYFGPGTRLTVL.

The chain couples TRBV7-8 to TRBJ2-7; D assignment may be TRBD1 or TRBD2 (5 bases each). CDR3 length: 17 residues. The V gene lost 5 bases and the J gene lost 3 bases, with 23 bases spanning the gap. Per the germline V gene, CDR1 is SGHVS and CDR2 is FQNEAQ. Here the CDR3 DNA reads TGTGCCAGCAGCCTACTACTACTGGGACCGAGTTACTACGAGCAGTACTTC. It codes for CASSLLLLGPSYYEQYF.